The sequence of this TCR beta chain was determined in a study of Ad26.COV2.S vaccination and SARS-CoV-2 variants. Notes on the study in general: Overall T cell responses may have been underestimated by the analyses of TCR breadth and depth. Substantial breadth in spike-specific CD8+ and CD4+ T cell responses was reportedly seen after vaccination.

The assay was immunoSEQ multiplex PCR, and TCRdb's table has in-frame clones only and misses some. The table has around 45,000 clones, around 83% seen once. Trimming cost V 10 bases and J 5 bases, with 17 bases left between them. CDR1 is MNHEY, CDR2 SVGAGI, per germline. The CDR3 extends over 14 amino acids. This clone was counted between two and nine times. The target antigen is unknown. Sequenced here: peripheral blood, sampled after recovery from COVID-19. The TCR comes from a human donor who had recovered from COVID-19. The chain has TRBV6-5 and TRBJ2-2, with TRBD1 as a possible D gene (6 bases). The CDR3 loop is CATFRSQGTGELFF. CDR3 nucleotides: TGTGCCACCTTTAGGAGTCAGGGGACCGGGGAGCTGTTTTTT.